These 7 T cell receptor beta chains originate from one sample sequenced in a study of shared clonotypes between healthy human individuals (dated by TCRdb to about 2020). The method was the immunoSEQ multiplex PCR assay. TCRdb retrieved this table from immuneACCESS and kept in-frame rearrangements only. Not all clones are present; in checked studies, unresolved V genes account for under half, and no reason is known for the remainder. This sample has 470,000 or so clones in its table, and about 85% of those were observed once. The ten largest clonotypes hold 9.5% to 15% of the sample. The sample was PBMCs. The receptors stem from a woman between 35 and 50 years old in good health. Some clones in this sample may be carry-over from other donors' samples.

This clone was counted between two and nine times. A far larger clone is off by one base, so a read error is likely. The chain is built from TRBV29-1 and TRBJ2-5; the D gene is possibly TRBD2 (5 bases). CDR3 size: 12 residues. The V and J ends lost 8 bases and 2 bases respectively, with 12 bases between them. The V gene's germline CDR1 is SQVTM and CDR2 ANQGSEA. CDR3 amino acids: CSSGVGQETQYF. The CDR3 coding sequence is TGCAGCTCCGGGGTAGGGCAAGAGACCCAGTACTTC. The variable domain in full, completed from reference TRBV29-1 and TRBJ2-5, reads SAVISQKPSRDICQRGTSLTIQCQVDSQVTMMFWYRQQPGQSLTLIATANQGSEATYESGFVIDKFPISRPNLTFSTLTVSNMSPEDSSIYLCSSGVGQETQYFGPGTRLLVL.

The chain joins TRBV7-6 to TRBJ1-5; D is unclear. Germline V gene sequence: CDR1 SGHVS, CDR2 FNYEAQ. V lost 4 bases and J 0 bases, leaving 4 bases between the germline ends. CDR3 length equals 13 residues. The CDR3 loop reads CASSSYSNQPQHF. The CDR3 DNA sequence: TGTGCCAGCAGCTCCTATAGCAATCAGCCCCAGCATTTT.

V is TRBV18 and J is TRBJ2-1; D is unresolved. CDR3 length: 16 residues. Germline-derived CDR1 and CDR2 are KGHSH and LQKENI. V dropped 1 base and J dropped 7 bases, with 17 bases sitting between them. CDR3 sequence: CASSPLEASAKNEQFF. The CDR3 nucleotides are TGTGCCAGCTCACCACTAGAGGCGTCCGCTAAAAATGAGCAGTTCTTC.

The rearrangement uses TRBV28 and TRBJ2-7; D assignment may be TRBD1 or TRBD2 (5 bases each). The germline V and J ends were trimmed by 5 bases and 5 bases, with 19 bases remaining between them. CDR3 length: 15 residues. Per germline, CDR1 MDHEN and CDR2 SYDVKM. In DNA, the CDR3 is TGTGCCAGCAGTCCCCGGGACGGCTTCTTGGACGAGCAGTACTTC. Protein: CASSPRDGFLDEQYF.

On this clone itself: One base separates it from a far larger clone, so it is likely a read error. This chain joins TRBV4-3 and TRBJ1-5; 7 bases fit TRBD1. CDR1 is LGHNA, CDR2 YSLEER, per germline. The CDR3 runs 15 residues. The chain's CDR3 is CASSQDDLGGQPQRF. CDR3 DNA sequence: TGCGCCAGCAGCCAAGATGACTTAGGGGGACAGCCCCAGCGTTTT.

Of note for this clone: Mismatch with germline at one junction end may stem from a read error. The genes are TRBV5-4 and TRBJ1-4; D unresolved. The CDR3 spans 12 residues. Germline V gene lookup returns CDR1 SGHNT and CDR2 YYREEE (reference sequence). The CDR3 nucleotides are TGCGCCAGCAGCCAAGGCAATGAAAAACTGTTTTTT. It is translated as CASSQGNEKLFF.

The rearrangement links TRBV14 to TRBJ2-1; no firm D call. The V gene lost 1 base and the J gene lost 0 bases, with 7 bases spanning the gap. Germline V gene data show CDR1 as SGHDN and CDR2 as FVKESK. CDR3 length: 15 amino acids. The CDR3, as DNA: TGTGCCAGCAGCCAAGGAACCCGCTCCTACAATGAGCAGTTCTTC. This encodes CASSQGTRSYNEQFF.